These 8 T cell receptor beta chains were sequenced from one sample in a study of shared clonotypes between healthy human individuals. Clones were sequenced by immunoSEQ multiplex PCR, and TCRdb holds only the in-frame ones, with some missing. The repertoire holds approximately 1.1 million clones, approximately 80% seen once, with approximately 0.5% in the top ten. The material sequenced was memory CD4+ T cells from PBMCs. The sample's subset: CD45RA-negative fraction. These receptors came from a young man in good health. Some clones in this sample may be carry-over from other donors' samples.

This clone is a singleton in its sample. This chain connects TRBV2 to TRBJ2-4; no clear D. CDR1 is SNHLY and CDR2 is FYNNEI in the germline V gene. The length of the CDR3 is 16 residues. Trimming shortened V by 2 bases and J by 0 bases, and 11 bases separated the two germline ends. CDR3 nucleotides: TGTGCCAGCAGTGAACCGAAGATCCTAGCCAAAAACATTCAGTACTTC. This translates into CASSEPKILAKNIQYF.

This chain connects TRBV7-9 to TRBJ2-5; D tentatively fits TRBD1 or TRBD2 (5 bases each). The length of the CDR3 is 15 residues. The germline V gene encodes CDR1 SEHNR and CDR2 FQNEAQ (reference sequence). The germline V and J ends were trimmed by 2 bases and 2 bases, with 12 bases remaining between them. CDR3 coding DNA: TGTGCCAGCAGCTTACAGCCCGGGGCACAAGAGACCCAGTACTTC. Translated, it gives CASSLQPGAQETQYF. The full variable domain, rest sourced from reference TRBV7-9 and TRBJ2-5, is DTGVSQNPRHKITKRGQNVTFRCDPISEHNRLYWYRQTLGQGPEFLTYFQNEAQLEKSRLLSDRFSAERPKGSFSTLEIQRTEQGDSAMYLCASSLQPGAQETQYFGPGTRLLVL.

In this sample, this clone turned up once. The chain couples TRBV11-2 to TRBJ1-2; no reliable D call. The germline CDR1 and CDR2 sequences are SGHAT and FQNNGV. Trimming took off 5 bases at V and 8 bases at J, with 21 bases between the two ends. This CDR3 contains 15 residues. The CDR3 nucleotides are TGTGCCAGCAGCCGCCTGGGAGGGCCGGCGGAGGGCTACACCTTC. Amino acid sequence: CASSRLGGPAEGYTF.

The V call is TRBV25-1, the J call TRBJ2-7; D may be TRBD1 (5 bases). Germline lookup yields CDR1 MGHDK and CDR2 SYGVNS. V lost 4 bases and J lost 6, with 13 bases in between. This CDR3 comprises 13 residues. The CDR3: CASSAGARAEQYF. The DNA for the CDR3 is TGTGCCAGCAGTGCAGGCGCCAGGGCCGAGCAGTACTTC.

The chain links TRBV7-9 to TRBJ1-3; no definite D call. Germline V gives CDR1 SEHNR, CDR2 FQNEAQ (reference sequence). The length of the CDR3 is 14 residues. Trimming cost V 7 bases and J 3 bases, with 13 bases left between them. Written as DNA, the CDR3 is TGTGCCAGCACCACTTACCGGGTTGGAAACACCATATATTTT. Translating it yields CASTTYRVGNTIYF.

The CDR3 sequence: CASSPQGTGYGYTF. CDR3 coding DNA: TGCGCCAGCAGCCCCCAGGGGACAGGCTATGGCTACACCTTC. The V call is TRBV5-1, the J call TRBJ1-2, with 8 bases that match TRBD1. V lost 4 bases and J lost 4; bases outside the gene matches: 6. Looked up from germline, CDR1 is SGHRS and CDR2 is YFSETQ. The CDR3 spans 14 residues.

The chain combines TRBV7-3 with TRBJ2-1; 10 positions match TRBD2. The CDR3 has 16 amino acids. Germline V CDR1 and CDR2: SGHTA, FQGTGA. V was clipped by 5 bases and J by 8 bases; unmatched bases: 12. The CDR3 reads CASSNRPGLASDEQFF. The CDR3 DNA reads TGTGCCAGCAGCAATCGTCCGGGACTAGCGTCCGATGAGCAGTTCTTC.

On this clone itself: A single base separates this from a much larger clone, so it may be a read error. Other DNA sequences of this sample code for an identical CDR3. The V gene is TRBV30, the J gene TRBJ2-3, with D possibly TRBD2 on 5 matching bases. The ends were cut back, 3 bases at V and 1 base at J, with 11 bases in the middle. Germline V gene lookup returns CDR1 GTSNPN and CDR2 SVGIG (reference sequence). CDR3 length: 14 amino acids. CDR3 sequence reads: CAWSSGRGTDTQYF. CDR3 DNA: TGTGCCTGGAGCAGCGGAAGAGGCACAGATACGCAGTATTTT.